This T cell receptor beta chain was identified during a study of blood T cell repertoires in COVID-19. Assay: immunoSEQ multiplex PCR; the TCRdb copy retains only in-frame clones and omits some. The sample carries approximately 270,000 clones, approximately 84% recorded once. The sequencing sample was made of PBMCs or T cells enriched from blood (not recorded which). The origin of this receptor is a middle-aged man who had recovered from COVID-19.

The CDR3 reads CAWSPSLEGEQYF. CDR3 sequence (DNA): TGTGCCTGGAGTCCGAGCCTCGAGGGCGAGCAGTACTTC. V and J are TRBV30 and TRBJ2-7, with D possibly being TRBD2 (5 bases). From germline, CDR1 is GTSNPN and CDR2 SVGIG (reference sequence). The ends were cut back, 2 bases at V and 6 bases at J, with 14 bases in the middle. The CDR3 runs to 13 residues.